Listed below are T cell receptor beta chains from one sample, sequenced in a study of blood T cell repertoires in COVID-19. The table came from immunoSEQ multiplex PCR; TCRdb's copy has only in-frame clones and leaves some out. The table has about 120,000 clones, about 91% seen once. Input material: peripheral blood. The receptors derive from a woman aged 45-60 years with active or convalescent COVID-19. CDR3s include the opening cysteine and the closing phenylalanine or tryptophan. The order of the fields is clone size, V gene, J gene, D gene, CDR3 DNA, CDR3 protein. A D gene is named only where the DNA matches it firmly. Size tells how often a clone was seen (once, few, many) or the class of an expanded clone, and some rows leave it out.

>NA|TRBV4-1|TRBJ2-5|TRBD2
TGCGCCAGCAGCCAAGTCGGGAGGGAGACCCAGTACTTC
CASSQVGRETQYF
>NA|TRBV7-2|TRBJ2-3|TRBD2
TGTGCCAGCAAACGGCTAGCGGGATCAGATACGCAGTATTTT
CASKRLAGSDTQYF
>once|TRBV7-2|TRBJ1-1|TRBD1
TGTGCCAGCAGCTTACTCGCGACAGGGCGGGACACTGAAGCTTTCTTT
CASSLLATGRDTEAFF
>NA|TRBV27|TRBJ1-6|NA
TGTGCCAGCAGTTCCCCCGGAGGGACACCCCTCCACTTT
CASSSPGGTPLHF
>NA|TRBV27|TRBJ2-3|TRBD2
TGTGCCAGCAGTTTACGATCACTAGCGGGCAGACCAGATACGCAGTATTTT
CASSLRSLAGRPDTQYF
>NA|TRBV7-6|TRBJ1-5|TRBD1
TGTGCCAGCAGTCGTTCAGGGGGCGGTCAGCCCCAGCATTTT
CASSRSGGGQPQHF
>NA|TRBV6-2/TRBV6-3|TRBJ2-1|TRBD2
TGTGCCAGCACCCCCCTCGGGACTATGGGGCACAATGAGCAGTTCTTC
CASTPLGTMGHNEQFF
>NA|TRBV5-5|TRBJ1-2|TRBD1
TGTGCCAGCAGCGAGGGGACAGGAATTTACTATGGCTACACCTTC
CASSEGTGIYYGYTF
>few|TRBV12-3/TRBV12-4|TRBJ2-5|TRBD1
TGTGCCAGCAGTTGGGGACAGAAAGAGACCCAGTACTTC
CASSWGQKETQYF
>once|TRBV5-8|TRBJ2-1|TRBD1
TGTGCCAGCAGCTTGTTTTTAGGGGGCCCCTGGGACAATGAGCAGTTCTTC
CASSLFLGGPWDNEQFF
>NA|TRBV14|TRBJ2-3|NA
TGTGCCAGCAGCCCCCCGGGGTGGGCCAGGTCGCAGTATTTT
CASSPPGWARSQYF
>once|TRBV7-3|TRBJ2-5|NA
TGTGCCAGCAGCAACCCTACAGGGAACCAAGAGACCCAGTACTTC
CASSNPTGNQETQYF
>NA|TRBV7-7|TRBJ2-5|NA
TGTGCTAGCAGCGATATACGGCGGAGCCAAGAGACCCAGTACTTC
CASSDIRRSQETQYF
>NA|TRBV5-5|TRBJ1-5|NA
TGTGCCAGCAGCTTGGAGGGGCAGCCCCAGCATTTT
CASSLEGQPQHF
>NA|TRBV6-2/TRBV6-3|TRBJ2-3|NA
TGTGCCAGCAGTTTTGACACCTCTTCCTCAGATACGCAGTATTTT
CASSFDTSSSDTQYF
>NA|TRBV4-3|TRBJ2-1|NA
TGCGCCAGCAGCCAAGGGGCGCAGGGGGGTGAGCAGTTCTTC
CASSQGAQGGEQFF
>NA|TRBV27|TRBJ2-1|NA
TGTGCCAGCAGTGGAGGAGGATTGATCTACAATGAGCAGTTCTTC
CASSGGGLIYNEQFF
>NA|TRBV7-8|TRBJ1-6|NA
TGTGCCAGCAGCTTAGACAGGAGGGATTCACCCCTCCACTTT
CASSLDRRDSPLHF
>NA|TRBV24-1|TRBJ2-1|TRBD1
TGTGCCACCAGTGATGGACAGGGTTACAATGAGCAGTTCTTC
CATSDGQGYNEQFF
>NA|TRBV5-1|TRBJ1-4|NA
TGCGCCAGCAGCGCCCTCCCCACAGGGCAGAGTGAAAAACTGTTTTTT
CASSALPTGQSEKLFF
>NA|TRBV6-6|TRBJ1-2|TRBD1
TGTGCCAGCGATGACAGGGGGATGTGGTATGGCTACACCTTC
CASDDRGMWYGYTF
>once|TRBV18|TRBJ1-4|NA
TGTGCCAGCTCCCCCATGGACCAGGGGGAAAAACTGTTTTTT
CASSPMDQGEKLFF
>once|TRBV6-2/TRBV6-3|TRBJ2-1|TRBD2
TGTGCCAGCAGTGGGGGACTAGCGGGGGCAAATGAGCAGTTCTTC
CASSGGLAGANEQFF
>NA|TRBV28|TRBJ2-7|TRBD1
TGTGCCAGTTCCGAGGGGGCTGGCGAGCAGTACTTC
CASSEGAGEQYF
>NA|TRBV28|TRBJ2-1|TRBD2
TGTGCCAGCAGACACAGGGGGCTAGCGGGAGGATCCTACAATGAGCAGTTCTTC
CASRHRGLAGGSYNEQFF
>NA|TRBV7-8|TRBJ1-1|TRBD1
TGTGCCAGCAGCCCCCCCGGGACAGCGAGTACTGAAGCTTTCTTT
CASSPPGTASTEAFF
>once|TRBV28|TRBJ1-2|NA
TGTGCCAGCGCCACAGGGATCTATGGCTACACCTTC
CASATGIYGYTF
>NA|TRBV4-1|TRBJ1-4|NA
TGCGCCAGCAGCCTAGACAGTCCTAATGAAAAACTGTTTTTT
CASSLDSPNEKLFF
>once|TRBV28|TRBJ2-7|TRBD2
TGTGCCAGCAGGCTAGCGGCTTCCTACGAGCAGTACTTC
CASRLAASYEQYF
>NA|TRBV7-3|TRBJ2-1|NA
TGTGCCAGCAGCCCAGGCGGGCGGCGGGGAGAGGGTGAGCAGTTCTTC
CASSPGGRRGEGEQFF
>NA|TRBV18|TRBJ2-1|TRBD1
TGTGCCAGCTCCTCCCGACAGGGGGCCAATGAGCAGTTCTTC
CASSSRQGANEQFF
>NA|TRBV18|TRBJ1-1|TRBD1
TGTGCCAGCTCGGCCGGGACAGGGAACACTGAAGCTTTCTTT
CASSAGTGNTEAFF
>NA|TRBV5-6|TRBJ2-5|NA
TGTGCCAGCGGCAAAACGTCTGGGGGGAACCAAGAGACCCAGTACTTC
CASGKTSGGNQETQYF
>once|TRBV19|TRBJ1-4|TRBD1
TGTGCCAGTAGTATGACAGGGAGTAATGAAAAACTGTTTTTT
CASSMTGSNEKLFF
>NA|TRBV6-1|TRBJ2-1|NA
TGTGCCAGCAGTGAAGAGGCCAGGCATAGCTCCTACAATGAGCAGTTCTTC
CASSEEARHSSYNEQFF
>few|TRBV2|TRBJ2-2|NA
TGTGCCAGCAGCCCGACCGCTAGGAACACCGGGGAGCTGTTTTTT
CASSPTARNTGELFF
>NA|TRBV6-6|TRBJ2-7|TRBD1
TGTGCCAGCAGCCCTATTACAGGGGGACGCGACGAGCAGTACTTC
CASSPITGGRDEQYF
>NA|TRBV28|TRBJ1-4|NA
TGTGCCAGCAGCCCTGACAGGTGGCGGGCTAATGAAAAACTGTTTTTT
CASSPDRWRANEKLFF
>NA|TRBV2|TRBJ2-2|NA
TGTGCCAGCAGTGACCCTAGGGACTTGCTCACCGGGGAGCTGTTTTTT
CASSDPRDLLTGELFF
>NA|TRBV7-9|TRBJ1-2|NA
TGTGCCAGCAGCGGCGGCGCGACCGGACAGAACTCTAACTATGGCTACACCTTC
CASSGGATGQNSNYGYTF
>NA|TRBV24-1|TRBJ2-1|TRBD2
TGTGCCACCAGTGGATTAGCGGGAGGCTACAATGAGCAGTTCTTC
CATSGLAGGYNEQFF
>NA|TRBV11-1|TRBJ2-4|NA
TGTGCCAGCAGCGCTGGAGGCACCGCCAAAAACATTCAGTACTTC
CASSAGGTAKNIQYF
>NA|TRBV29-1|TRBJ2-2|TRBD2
TGCAGCGGGGGGGGGCTAGCGGGAAGAAACACCGGGGAGCTGTTTTTT
CSGGGLAGRNTGELFF
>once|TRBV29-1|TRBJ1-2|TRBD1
TGCAGCGCCGTGGGACAGCCTTATGGCTACACCTTC
CSAVGQPYGYTF
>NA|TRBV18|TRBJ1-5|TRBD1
TGTGCCAGCTCACCAGGGACAGGGACTTTCAATCAGCCCCAGCATTTT
CASSPGTGTFNQPQHF
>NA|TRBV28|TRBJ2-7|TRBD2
TGTGCCACCCGGACTAGCGGACTCTACGAGCAGTACTTC
CATRTSGLYEQYF
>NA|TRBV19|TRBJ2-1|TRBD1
TGTGCAGCCCCGGGACAGGGTGAGTTCTTC
CAAPGQGEFF
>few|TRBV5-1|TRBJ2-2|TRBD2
TGCGCCAGCAGCTTGGCCGGTGGCGGGAGGGCCACCGGGGAGCTGTTTTTT
CASSLAGGGRATGELFF
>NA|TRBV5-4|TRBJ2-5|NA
TGTGCCAGCAGCTTGAGCGCCGACAGACAAGAGACCCAGTACTTC
CASSLSADRQETQYF
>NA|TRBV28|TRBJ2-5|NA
TGTGCCAGCAGTTTATTGGGGGCAGGCCAAGAGACCCAGTACTTC
CASSLLGAGQETQYF
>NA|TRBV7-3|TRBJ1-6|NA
TGTGCCAGCAGCTTATCCCTAGCCCCTAGATCACCCCTCCACTTT
CASSLSLAPRSPLHF
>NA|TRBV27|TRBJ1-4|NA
TGTGCCAGCAGGAAAACTCAGGGTTGGGTGGGAACTAATGAAAAACTGTTTTTT
CASRKTQGWVGTNEKLFF
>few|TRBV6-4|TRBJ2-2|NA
TGTGCCAGCAGTGACCAGACTCTCGGGGAGCTGTTTTTT
CASSDQTLGELFF
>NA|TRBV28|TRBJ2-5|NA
TGTGCCAGCAGCCACCGGGGAGTTGGGATACAAGAGACCCAGTACTTC
CASSHRGVGIQETQYF
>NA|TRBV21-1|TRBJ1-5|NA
TGTGCCAGCAGCAAGAGGGACAGGGCGACTTTTTTCGGCAATCAGCCCCAGCATTTT
CASSKRDRATFFGNQPQHF
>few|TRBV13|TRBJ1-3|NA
TGTGCCAGCAGCTTAGCGCAGGGAAACACCATATATTTT
CASSLAQGNTIYF
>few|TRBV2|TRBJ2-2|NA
TGTGCCAGCAGTGATTTCCCCCCGGGGTTGGCCGGGGAGCTGTTTTTT
CASSDFPPGLAGELFF
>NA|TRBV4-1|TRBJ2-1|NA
TGCGCCAGCAGCCTGGAGGGCCCCTTGAATGAGCAGTTCTTC
CASSLEGPLNEQFF
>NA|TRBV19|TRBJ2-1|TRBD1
TGTGCCAGTACAGGGACAGACTACAATGAGCAGTTCTTC
CASTGTDYNEQFF
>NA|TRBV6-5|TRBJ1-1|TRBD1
TGTGCCAGCAGTACAGGGGGCGGATGGACTGAAGCTTTCTTT
CASSTGGGWTEAFF